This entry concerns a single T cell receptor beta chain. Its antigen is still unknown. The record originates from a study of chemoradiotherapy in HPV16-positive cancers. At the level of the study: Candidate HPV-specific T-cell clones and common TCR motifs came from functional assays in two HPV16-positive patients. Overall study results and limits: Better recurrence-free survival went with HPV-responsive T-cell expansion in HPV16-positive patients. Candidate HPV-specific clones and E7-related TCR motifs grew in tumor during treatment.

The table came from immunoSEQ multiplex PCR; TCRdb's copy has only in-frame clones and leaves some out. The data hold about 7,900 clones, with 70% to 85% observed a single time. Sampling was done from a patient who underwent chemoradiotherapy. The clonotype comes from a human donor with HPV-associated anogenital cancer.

CDR3 DNA: TGTGCCAGCAGTTTAGGGGGGGTTGGCTATGGCTACACCTTC. It is translated as CASSLGGVGYGYTF. This chain joins TRBV28 and TRBJ1-2, with D possibly being TRBD1 (5 bases). With 2 bases removed from V and 4 bases from J, the gap between germline ends came to 11 bases. This CDR3 is 14 amino acids long. Germline V lookup: CDR1 MDHEN, CDR2 SYDVKM.